The 29 T cell receptor beta chains below were found in one sample sequenced in a study of blood T cell repertoires in COVID-19. The method was immunoSEQ multiplex PCR; TCRdb's version includes in-frame clones alone and lacks a portion of them. The sample has about 190,000 clones, 90% seen once; the top ten hold roughly 0.56%. Specimen: peripheral blood. These receptors all come from a man aged 50 to 60 with acute or convalescent COVID-19.

The J gene is TRBJ2-3, the V gene TRBV7-3, with 11 nucleotides matching TRBD2. The CDR3 is 15 residues long. With V trimmed by 4 bases and J by 3 bases, 3 bases remained unmatched. In germline, CDR1 is SGHTA, CDR2 FQGTGA. For the CDR3, the DNA is TGTGCCAGCAGCTCTTCTAGCGGGAGGACAGATACGCAGTATTTT. Translation gives CASSSSSGRTDTQYF.

V gene TRBV15 combines with J gene TRBJ1-3, with TRBD1 matching 7 bases. Losses at the gene ends were 4 bases for V and 1 base for J; bases not matched to a gene: 7. CDR3 size: 16 residues. CDR1 and CDR2 from the germline V gene are LNHNV and YYDKDF (reference sequence). The CDR3 DNA follows: TGTGCCACCAGCACCAATAGGGACAGATCTGGAAACACCATATATTTT. This sequence encodes CATSTNRDRSGNTIYF.

This chain uses TRBV28 with TRBJ1-1; 7 bases match TRBD1. With 3 bases clipped from V and 7 bases from J, the junction kept 5 bases outside the gene matches. This CDR3 has 13 amino acids. CDR1 is MDHEN and CDR2 is SYDVKM in the germline V gene. CDR3 in DNA: TGTGCCAGCAGTTTTGTGACAGGGATTGAAGCTTTCTTT. Amino acid sequence: CASSFVTGIEAFF. The complete variable domain, with remaining parts taken from reference TRBV28 and TRBJ1-1, reads DVKVTQSSRYLVKRTGEKVFLECVQDMDHENMFWYRQDPGLGLRLIYFSYDVKMKEKGDIPEGYSVSREKKERFSLILESASTNQTSMYLCASSFVTGIEAFFGQGTRLTVV.

The CDR3 here is CASSYKAGTGVEQYV. The CDR3 DNA reads TGTGCCAGCAGTTACAAAGCCGGGACAGGGGTTGAGCAGTACGTC. The rearrangement joins TRBV6-6 to TRBJ2-7; 10 bases line up with TRBD1. The CDR3 consists of 15 residues. Germline V gene data show CDR1 as MNHNY and CDR2 as SVGAGI (reference sequence). V lost 2 bases and J lost 7; bases outside the gene matches: 8.

V and J are TRBV11-2 and TRBJ2-3, with 9 positions matching TRBD2. The CDR3 loop spans 17 amino acids. V gave up 0 bases and J gave up 1 base; unmatched junction bases: 5. The germline V gene encodes CDR1 SGHAT and CDR2 FQNNGV. The CDR3: CASSLDRASGGTDTQYF. The CDR3 DNA is TGTGCCAGCAGCTTAGATCGGGCTAGCGGGGGCACAGATACGCAGTATTTT.

In regard to this clone: One end of the junction fails to match germline, which may point to a read error. This chain uses TRBV7-7 with TRBJ1-1; 10 positions match TRBD1. CDR1 and CDR2 from the germline V gene are SSHAT and FNYEAQ (reference sequence). The CDR3 covers 18 residues. The DNA for the CDR3 is TGTGCTAGCAGCCCGGGCGGGGACAGGGGAAAAGCTAACACTGAAGCTTTCTTT. Translated: CASSPGGDRGKANTEAFF. The full variable domain, in which reference TRBV7-7 and TRBJ1-1 provide the parts outside the CDR3, is GAGVSQSPRYKVTKRGQDVTLRCDPISSHATLYWYQQALGQGPEFLTYFNYEAQPDKSGLPSDRFSAERPEGSISTLTIQRTEQRDSAMYRCASSPGGDRGKANTEAFFGQGTRLTVV.

This clone has just one count. The genes are TRBV27 and TRBJ2-7; D is unclear. Germline loops: CDR1 MNHEY, CDR2 SMNVEV (reference sequence). The V end was cut by 2 bases, the J end by 4 bases, with 15 bases between. This CDR3 spans 15 amino acids. The DNA of the CDR3 is TGTGCCAGCAGTTTAACCTCAGCGTTTTGGTACGAGCAGTACTTC. Translating it yields CASSLTSAFWYEQYF.

The chain joins TRBV5-4 to TRBJ1-2; 8 bases line up with TRBD1. J gave up 4 bases and V 3 bases, and 5 bases lay outside the gene matches. Germline CDR1 and CDR2: SGHNT and YYREEE (reference sequence). This CDR3 has 14 residues. The CDR3 loop reads CASSSGGAVYGYTF. The CDR3 DNA reads TGTGCCAGCAGCTCAGGGGGCGCGGTCTATGGCTACACCTTC.

The V gene is TRBV10-3, the J gene TRBJ2-1; the D gene is possibly TRBD1 (5 bases). CDR1 and CDR2 from the germline V gene are ENHRY and SYGVKD. The CDR3 sequence is 12 residues long. V was cut by 6 bases and J by 9 bases, with 12 bases left in between. Written as DNA, the CDR3 is TGTGCCATCAGGGACACGGCTACTGAGCAGTTCTTC. It translates to CAIRDTATEQFF.

This clone has only one observation. The J gene is TRBJ1-5, the V gene TRBV9, with D hard to call. The CDR3 is made up of 14 amino acids. CDR1 and CDR2 (germline): SGDLS, YYNGEE. Trimming removed 6 bases from V and 0 bases from J, with 10 bases in between. CDR3 amino acids: CASNHGDSNQPQHF. The CDR3 DNA reads as TGTGCCAGCAATCACGGGGATAGCAATCAGCCCCAGCATTTT.

The gene calls are TRBV7-8 and TRBJ2-1; 13 positions agree with TRBD2. After removal of 6 bases from V and 10 bases from J, the junction contained 3 bases not matched to a gene. The CDR3 covers 13 residues. Germline loops: CDR1 SGHVS, CDR2 FQNEAQ. The CDR3 DNA sequence: TGTGCCAGCAGTTTGGGACTAGCGGGAGAGCAGTTCTTC. This translates into CASSLGLAGEQFF. The variable domain in full, with the rest retrieved from reference TRBV7-8 and TRBJ2-1, is GAGVSQSPRYKVAKRGQDVALRCDPISGHVSLFWYQQALGQGPEFLTYFQNEAQLDKSGLPSDRFFAERPEGSVSTLKIQRTQQEDSAVYLCASSLGLAGEQFFGPGTRLTVL.

The J gene is TRBJ1-5, the V gene TRBV6-5; D is unclear. Trimming left V 5 bases short and J 6 bases short, with 8 bases between. The CDR3 covers 12 residues. Germline CDR1 MNHEY, CDR2 SVGAGI. DNA of the CDR3: TGTGCCAGCAGTCCTATCGGTCAGCCCCAGCATTTT. Amino acid sequence: CASSPIGQPQHF.

The V call is TRBV29-1, the J call TRBJ2-7; 10 bases match TRBD1. This CDR3 region has 14 residues. In germline, CDR1 is SQVTM, CDR2 ANQGSEA. After removal of 4 bases from V and 2 bases from J, the junction contained 5 bases not matched to a gene. CDR3 residues: CSVVTGTGAYEQYF. The CDR3 DNA sequence: TGCAGCGTTGTGACCGGGACAGGGGCCTACGAGCAGTACTTC.

The chain recombines TRBV11-3 with TRBJ1-1; TRBD1 is a possible D gene (5 bases). V was shortened by 5 bases and J by 8 bases, with 15 bases between the two germline ends. This CDR3 has 13 residues. CDR1 and CDR2 from the germline V gene are SGHNT and YENEEA. The CDR3 DNA sequence: TGTGCCAGCAGCCCGGGGGGAGGGGAGGAAGCTTTCTTT. As protein: CASSPGGGEEAFF.

V is TRBV7-3 and J is TRBJ1-6, with D unresolved. This CDR3 spans 14 amino acids. V lost 1 base and J lost 5, with 6 bases in between. Germline lookup yields CDR1 SGHTA and CDR2 FQGTGA. The DNA of the CDR3 is TGTGCCAGCAGCTTAAGACAACATAATTCACCCCTCCACTTT. Translated: CASSLRQHNSPLHF.

The chain joins TRBV7-9 to TRBJ2-1, with D perhaps TRBD2 (6 bases). The CDR3 contains 16 residues. Germline CDR1 reads SEHNR; CDR2 reads FQNEAQ (reference sequence). Trimming cost V 1 base and J 0 bases, with 10 bases left between them. The CDR3 nucleotides read TGTGCCAGCAGCTTAGGGACCGGGGGCTCCTACAATGAGCAGTTCTTC. Encoded protein: CASSLGTGGSYNEQFF.

V and J are TRBV18 and TRBJ1-6, with a possible D match to TRBD1 (5 bases). CDR3 size: 16 residues. Per germline, CDR1 KGHSH and CDR2 LQKENI. Deletions cut 4 bases from V and 7 bases from J, with 17 bases between. CDR3 loop: CASSLQDGTGNSPLHF. CDR3 bases: TGTGCCAGCTCACTACAGGACGGTACCGGCAATTCACCCCTCCACTTT.

The rearrangement joins TRBV29-1 to TRBJ1-4, with 9 positions matching TRBD1. V lost 5 bases, J lost 8 bases, and 3 bases stayed unmatched. CDR3 length: 12 residues. From germline, CDR1 is SQVTM and CDR2 ANQGSEA. In DNA form, the CDR3 reads TGCAGCGTTAGACAGGGGGACGAAAAACTGTTTTTT. Translated: CSVRQGDEKLFF.

V is TRBV14 and J is TRBJ1-1; 7 nucleotides align to TRBD1. The V gene's germline CDR1 is SGHDN and CDR2 FVKESK. CDR3 length: 15 amino acids. V shed 4 bases, J shed 0 bases, and the junction held 5 bases outside the gene matches. CDR3 sequence (DNA): TGTGCCAGCAGCCCCTACAGGGGCATGAACACTGAAGCTTTCTTT. Its translation: CASSPYRGMNTEAFF.

This clone has only a few counts. The chain couples TRBV9 to TRBJ2-7, with a tentative D call TRBD2 (6 bases). CDR1 is SGDLS and CDR2 is YYNGEE in the germline V gene. Trimming took 0 bases from V and 2 from J, leaving 12 bases between them. This CDR3 comprises 15 residues. CDR3 amino acids: CASSVGRGWTYEQYF. CDR3 nucleotides: TGTGCCAGCAGCGTAGGTCGGGGGTGGACCTACGAGCAGTACTTC.

The V and J genes are TRBV24-1 and TRBJ2-3; no reliable D call. The V gene lost 2 bases and the J gene lost 5 bases, with 7 bases spanning the gap. This CDR3 is built from 13 residues. Germline V lookup: CDR1 KGHDR, CDR2 SFDVKD. CDR3 DNA: TGTGCCACCAGTGATTCCGCAGTAGATACGCAGTATTTT. Translating gives CATSDSAVDTQYF.

CDR3: CASSFGRDGTQYF. The CDR3 bases are TGTGCCAGCAGCTTCGGGCGGGACGGGACCCAGTACTTC. This chain joins TRBV7-3 and TRBJ2-5; possible D gene TRBD2, 6 bases. CDR3 length equals 13 residues. Between the trimmed V and J ends, which lost 3 bases and 7 bases, there was a span of 12 bases. The germline V gene encodes CDR1 SGHTA and CDR2 FQGTGA.

The V gene is TRBV21-1, the J gene TRBJ2-2; whether TRBD2, the table's D call, matches the DNA was not checked. TRBV21-1 constitutes a pseudogene. The length of the CDR3 is 14 residues. The CDR3 is CASREVLHTGELFF. Written as DNA, the CDR3 is TGTGCCAGCAGGGAGGTATTGCACACCGGGGAGCTGTTTTTT.

The chain combines TRBV2 with TRBJ1-2; D is uncertain. Trimming removed 5 bases at V and 5 bases at J, with 21 bases between. The CDR3 covers 16 residues. CDR1 SNHLY and CDR2 FYNNEI come from the germline V gene. The CDR3: CASSPPPGESFYGYTF. CDR3 in DNA: TGTGCCAGCAGTCCTCCCCCGGGAGAGAGTTTTTATGGCTACACCTTC.

The V and J genes are TRBV24-1 and TRBJ1-1, with no clear D. Trimming removed 2 bases at V and 11 bases at J, with 14 bases between. From germline, CDR1 is KGHDR and CDR2 SFDVKD. This CDR3 has 13 residues. The CDR3 reads CATSDSQTERAFF. The CDR3 DNA is TGTGCCACCAGTGATTCGCAGACGGAGAGGGCTTTCTTT.

CDR3 nucleotide sequence: TGTGCCAGTAGTATATCCAACAGGGGCAATGAGCAGTTCTTC. Its protein is CASSISNRGNEQFF. The chain has TRBV19 and TRBJ2-1; 7 bases fit TRBD1. Germline values: CDR1 LNHDA, CDR2 SQIVND (reference sequence). V was pared by 2 bases and J by 6 bases, with 4 bases of the junction left unmatched. This CDR3 is 14 amino acids long. The full variable domain, completed using reference TRBV19 and TRBJ2-1, is DGGITQSPKYLFRKEGQNVTLSCEQNLNHDAMYWYRQDPGQGLRLIYYSQIVNDFQKGDIAEGYSVSREKKESFPLTVTSAQKNPTAFYLCASSISNRGNEQFFGPGTRLTVL.

The chain employs TRBV6-2 or TRBV6-3 and TRBJ2-7; 7 positions match TRBD1. The CDR3 consists of 12 residues. The V gene's germline CDR1 is MNHEY and CDR2 SVGEGT. The ends lost 5 bases at V and 5 bases at J; junction bases unmatched: 3. The CDR3 sequence is CASSTGVHEQYV. The CDR3, as DNA: TGTGCCAGCAGTACAGGGGTCCACGAGCAGTACGTC.

The J gene is TRBJ1-4, the V gene TRBV28; tentative D call: TRBD1 (6 bases). The V gene's germline CDR1 is MDHEN and CDR2 SYDVKM. The CDR3 covers 17 residues. V lost 2 bases, J lost 0 bases, and 13 bases lay in between. As DNA, the CDR3 is TGTGCCAGCAGTTTACCAGGGGATCTGGCAACTAATGAAAAACTGTTTTTT. Translation: CASSLPGDLATNEKLFF.

V and J are TRBV4-1 and TRBJ2-7, with unresolved D. V shed 8 bases and J shed 0 bases, with 11 bases lying between them. This CDR3 contains 13 residues. Germline lookup yields CDR1 MGHRA and CDR2 YSYEKL. The CDR3 nucleotides are TGCGCCAGCTCCCAGTATTCCTCCTACGAGCAGTACTTC. As protein: CASSQYSSYEQYF.